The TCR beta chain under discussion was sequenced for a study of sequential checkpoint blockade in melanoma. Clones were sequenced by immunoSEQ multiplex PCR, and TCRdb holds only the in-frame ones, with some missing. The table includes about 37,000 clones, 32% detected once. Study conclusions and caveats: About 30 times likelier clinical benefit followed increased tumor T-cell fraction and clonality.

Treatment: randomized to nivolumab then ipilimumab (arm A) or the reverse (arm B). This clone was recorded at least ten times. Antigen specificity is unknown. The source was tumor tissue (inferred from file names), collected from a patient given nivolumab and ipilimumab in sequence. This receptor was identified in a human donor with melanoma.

CDR3 sequence reads: CASSLGAPGANYGYTF. In DNA form, the CDR3 reads TGTGCCAGCAGCTTAGGAGCGCCAGGGGCAAACTATGGCTACACCTTC. The V gene is TRBV11-3, the J gene TRBJ1-2; TRBD1 might be the D (6 bases). Looked up from germline, CDR1 is SGHNT and CDR2 is YENEEA. The CDR3 runs to 16 residues. Trimming removed 1 base from V and 2 bases from J, with 14 bases in between.